These 5 T cell receptor beta chains were sequenced from one sample in a study of cytomegalovirus exposure and HLA in healthy donors (dated by TCRdb to about 2017). Preparation of the library involved the immunoSEQ multiplex PCR assay. The multiplex PCR relied on a mix of 60 forward primers for TCR Vbeta segments and 13 reverse primers for TCR Jbeta segments. The immuneACCESS repertoire file appears here via TCRdb, limited to in-frame rearrangements. These files lack a portion of the clones; in checked studies, under half of the deficit traces to unresolved V genes, and the cause of the others is not known. This sample holds tens of thousands of clones; around 90% were observed only once. Together, the top ten hold roughly 8% of the sample. The sample comprised PBMCs. These receptors were taken from a woman in her thirties or forties in good health and CMV-seropositive.

The V gene is TRBV29-1, the J gene TRBJ1-1; no clear D gene. The CDR3 contains 8 residues. CDR1 is SQVTM and CDR2 is ANQGSEA in the germline V gene. V was clipped by 7 bases and J by 8 bases, with 5 bases between them. The CDR3 is CSAGEAFF. CDR3 bases: TGCAGCGCCGGGGAAGCTTTCTTT.

The chain links TRBV19 to TRBJ2-3; 10 nucleotides match TRBD2. Germline CDR1 is LNHDA and CDR2 is SQIVND (reference sequence). Losses at the gene ends were 3 bases for V and 2 bases for J; bases not matched to a gene: 11. This CDR3 has 18 amino acids. The CDR3 region has the DNA TGTGCCAGTAGTATCCCTAGCGGGAGCGGTGTGATCACAGATACGCAGTATTTT. Amino acid sequence: CASSIPSGSGVITDTQYF.

The V call is TRBV2, the J call TRBJ2-7; D might be TRBD2 (6 bases). CDR3 length: 15 amino acids. V was pared by 3 bases and J by 1 base, with 13 bases between. Germline assignment: CDR1 SNHLY and CDR2 FYNNEI. CDR3 sequence reads: CASSDRVAASYEQYF. The DNA for the CDR3 is TGTGCCAGCAGTGATCGGGTAGCGGCATCCTACGAGCAGTACTTC.

The chain has TRBV11-2 and TRBJ1-6, with a weak D call TRBD1 (6 bases). Germline-derived CDR1 and CDR2 are SGHAT and FQNNGV. The CDR3 extends over 15 amino acids. The germline V and J ends were trimmed by 5 bases and 9 bases, with 17 bases remaining between them. Written as DNA, the CDR3 is TGTGCCAGCAGCCCCAGGGGAGAGACGAGTTCACCCCTCCACTTT. This codes for CASSPRGETSSPLHF. The full variable domain, its missing parts supplied by reference TRBV11-2 and TRBJ1-6, is EAGVAQSPRYKIIEKRQSVAFWCNPISGHATLYWYQQILGQGPKLLIQFQNNGVVDDSQLPKDRFSAERLKGVDSTLKIQPAKLEDSAVYLCASSPRGETSSPLHFGNGTRLTVT.

This clone has only a few counts. The chain carries TRBV5-1 and TRBJ2-7; D unclear. This CDR3 has 12 amino acids. CDR1 and CDR2 (germline): SGHRS, YFSETQ. The V end lost 4 bases, the J end lost 5 bases, and 10 bases lay between the germline ends. Written as DNA, the CDR3 is TGCGCCAGCAGCAAGGAGAGGAACGAGCAGTACTTC. Translating gives CASSKERNEQYF.